This entry concerns a single T cell receptor (beta chain). Its antigen is unidentified. Using immunoSEQ multiplex PCR, the repertoire was profiled, and TCRdb retains in-frame clones only, with some absent. The sample gives about 150,000 clones, more than 85% of which show up once; approximately 1.5% is in the top ten. Germline CDR1 is SQVTM and CDR2 is ANQGSEA. The CDR3 sequence is 16 residues long. J gave up 2 bases and V 1 base, and 7 bases lay outside the gene matches. This entry is derived from a study of T cell responses to AZD1222 COVID-19 vaccine. About the research overall: Pooled in the analysis were second doses at about 4 or about 12 weeks. Broader study findings: It should be noted that donors were predominantly white British and more often female, and clonal diversity was possibly underestimated. An increase in Spike-specific TCR breadth and depth was observed after two AZD1222 doses. No repertoire was sampled before or during the peak T cell response, only after it.

J is TRBJ2-7 and V is TRBV29-1; 11 bases fit TRBD2. The specimen was peripheral blood, collected on day 0 of AZD1222 vaccination. The TCR was taken from an adult in good health. CDR3 in DNA: TGCAGCGTTGAAGGGACCCTGACTAGCGGGACCTACGAGCAGTACTTC. Its translation is CSVEGTLTSGTYEQYF.